This T cell receptor (beta chain) was sequenced during a study of CD8 T cells in ankylosing spondylitis. Using quantitative 5'-RACE with molecular barcodes, the authors made TCR beta libraries. TCRdb redid the calling of the 5' RACE reads with MiXCR, one entry per CDR3 protein. This table has 130,000 or so distinct CDR3 sequences, 17% appearing once. Study results and limitations: Researchers reportedly found disease-linked clones significantly enriched in matched ankylosing spondylitis synovial fluid. In ankylosing spondylitis blood, a motif of seven to nine highly homologous TCR beta variants appeared characteristic. Those disease-linked clones were CD8+; they were also relatively rare in peripheral blood.

In regard to this clonotype: Its matching antigen is unknown.

This CDR3 has 14 residues. The germline V and J ends were trimmed by 3 bases and 0 bases, with 6 bases remaining between them. From germline, CDR1 is LNHDA and CDR2 SQIVND (reference sequence). The clonotype was recovered from a male donor with ankylosing spondylitis. This chain joins TRBV19 and TRBJ1-3; D gene ambiguous. Sequencing was performed on blood, either unsorted or a sorted T cell fraction (not recorded which). The DNA for the CDR3 is TGTGCCAGTAGTATGGGCCACTCTGGAAACACCATATATTTT. Protein product: CASSMGHSGNTIYF.